One and the same sample provided the 17 T cell receptor beta chains below, sequenced in a study of control samples from healthy donors and cancer patients. Libraries were prepared by immunoSEQ multiplex PCR; TCRdb keeps only in-frame clonotypes and omits some of them. The repertoire consists of about 89,000 clones, with around 86% occurring once and the leading ten covering roughly 21%. The material sequenced was blood. All receptors come from a man aged 25-40 years in good health.

As DNA, the CDR3 is TGTGCCAGCAGCTTGGCCTCGGGACAGCACTACGAGCAGTACGTC. Protein product: CASSLASGQHYEQYV. The chain joins TRBV5-5 to TRBJ2-7; 7 nucleotides align to TRBD1. Germline lookup yields CDR1 SGHKS and CDR2 YYEKEE (reference sequence). The CDR3 totals 15 residues. J gave up 3 bases and V 0 bases, and 6 bases lay outside the gene matches.

V gene TRBV6-5 combines with J gene TRBJ2-2, with D perhaps given as TRBD1 or TRBD2 (6 bases each). With 5 bases removed from V and 3 bases from J, the gap between germline ends came to 13 bases. The germline CDR1 and CDR2 sequences are MNHEY and SVGAGI. This CDR3 comprises 15 residues. The CDR3 region is CASSPKGGDTGELFF. The CDR3 nucleotides read TGTGCCAGCAGTCCAAAGGGGGGCGACACCGGGGAGCTGTTTTTT.

The rearrangement uses TRBV7-9 and TRBJ1-1, with 9 positions matching TRBD1. Unmatched junction bases numbered 8, after V lost 2 bases and J lost 4 bases. CDR3 length: 16 amino acids. The germline V gene encodes CDR1 SEHNR and CDR2 FQNEAQ (reference sequence). The DNA for the CDR3 is TGTGCCAGCAGCTTAACAGTCAGACAGGGGGGCACTGAAGCTTTCTTT. It codes for CASSLTVRQGGTEAFF.

The chain uses TRBV7-9 and TRBJ1-1; 7 positions agree with TRBD1. Trimming cost V 1 base and J 0 bases; bases outside gene matches: 8. The CDR3 sequence is 17 residues long. The germline V gene has CDR1 SEHNR and CDR2 FQNEAQ (reference sequence). CDR3 sequence reads: CASSLGGATGLNTEAFF. The CDR3 nucleotides read TGTGCCAGCAGCTTAGGGGGGGCGACAGGGCTGAACACTGAAGCTTTCTTT.

The rearrangement uses TRBV25-1 and TRBJ1-3; D remains ambiguous. V was clipped by 6 bases and J by 4 bases, with 7 bases between them. Germline values: CDR1 MGHDK, CDR2 SYGVNS. The CDR3 consists of 12 residues. CDR3 sequence: CASSRIGNTIYF. The CDR3 coding sequence is TGTGCCAGCAGCCGCATCGGAAACACCATATATTTT.

V usage is TRBV5-4 and J usage is TRBJ2-2; unclear D gene. This CDR3 has 15 residues. Trimming removed 4 bases at V and 1 base at J, with 11 bases between. CDR1 is SGHNT and CDR2 is YYREEE in the germline V gene (reference sequence). CDR3 loop: CASSGVVGNTGELFF. The CDR3 nucleotides read TGTGCCAGCAGCGGGGTTGTGGGGAACACCGGGGAGCTGTTTTTT.

The V and J genes are TRBV2 and TRBJ1-5; TRBD1 agrees at 7 bases. This CDR3 has 14 residues. V was clipped by 6 bases and J by 1 base; unmatched bases: 3. Germline V gives CDR1 SNHLY, CDR2 FYNNEI. CDR3 residues: CASRAGGSNQPQHF. The CDR3 nucleotides are TGTGCCAGCAGGGCAGGGGGGAGCAATCAGCCCCAGCATTTT. Combining the CDR3 with reference TRBV2 and TRBJ1-5 gives the whole variable domain EPEVTQTPSHQVTQMGQEVILRCVPISNHLYFYWYRQILGQKVEFLVSFYNNEISEKSEIFDDQFSVERPDGSNFTLKIRSTKLEDSAMYFCASRAGGSNQPQHFGDGTRLSIL.

This rearrangement joins TRBV6-5 to TRBJ1-2; the match to TRBD1 covers 10 bases. The germline CDR1 and CDR2 sequences are MNHEY and SVGAGI. The CDR3 contains 16 residues. V was clipped by 2 bases and J by 2 bases; unmatched bases: 5. For the CDR3, the DNA is TGTGCCAGCAGTTACCTCCCGGGACAGGGGAACTATGGCTACACCTTC. Translated, it gives CASSYLPGQGNYGYTF.

This clone was seen only once. V usage is TRBV11-2 and J usage is TRBJ2-2; TRBD2 matches at 10 bases. The CDR3 spans 14 residues. V trimming: 5 bases; J trimming: 4 bases; junction bases outside the gene matches: 1. Germline V CDR1 and CDR2: SGHAT, FQNNGV. The CDR3 sequence: CASSGLAVTGELFF. For the CDR3, the DNA is TGTGCCAGCAGCGGACTAGCGGTCACCGGGGAGCTGTTTTTT.

The chain joins TRBV5-6 to TRBJ2-4, with 7 bases that match TRBD1. J lost 10 bases, V lost 3 bases, and 4 bases had no gene match. CDR3 length: 12 residues. Germline assignment: CDR1 SGHDT and CDR2 YYEEEE. In nucleotides, the CDR3 is TGTGCCAGCAGCTCGGGACAGAGAATTCAGTACTTC. The encoded protein is CASSSGQRIQYF.

The chain employs TRBV2 and TRBJ1-1; D remains ambiguous. In germline, CDR1 is SNHLY, CDR2 FYNNEI. V was cut by 8 bases and J by 0 bases, with 10 bases left in between. The CDR3 has 13 residues. DNA for the CDR3: TGTGCCAGCTTTGGAGGTCTGAACACTGAAGCTTTCTTT. Translation: CASFGGLNTEAFF.

This chain uses TRBV7-8 with TRBJ2-7; tentative D call: TRBD2 (5 bases). This CDR3 is built from 14 residues. CDR1 and CDR2 (germline): SGHVS, FQNEAQ. V lost 0 bases and J 7 bases, leaving 13 bases between the germline ends. DNA for the CDR3: TGTGCCAGCAGCTTAGCCGCACTCCGGGGAGAGCAGTACGTC. This translates into CASSLAALRGEQYV.

V and J are TRBV7-9 and TRBJ1-2; 10 nucleotides agree with TRBD1. The CDR3 contains 14 residues. The germline V gene has CDR1 SEHNR and CDR2 FQNEAQ (reference sequence). Trimming took 5 bases from V and 7 from J; bases not matched to a gene: 7. The chain's CDR3 is CASSPEGQGFGYTF. CDR3 coding DNA: TGTGCCAGCAGCCCCGAGGGACAGGGGTTTGGCTACACCTTC. Supplemented by reference TRBV7-9 and TRBJ1-2, the full variable domain reads DTGVSQNPRHKITKRGQNVTFRCDPISEHNRLYWYRQTLGQGPEFLTYFQNEAQLEKSRLLSDRFSAERPKGSFSTLEIQRTEQGDSAMYLCASSPEGQGFGYTFGSGTRLTVV.

The chain employs TRBV9 and TRBJ1-2, with D unresolved. Between the trimmed V and J ends, which lost 4 bases and 6 bases, there was a span of 16 bases. This CDR3 comprises 14 residues. Per the germline V gene, CDR1 is SGDLS and CDR2 is YYNGEE. CDR3 in amino acids: CASSPRREWDGYTF. Written as DNA, the CDR3 is TGTGCCAGCAGCCCCCGAAGGGAGTGGGATGGCTACACCTTC.

J is TRBJ2-2 and V is TRBV4-1, with 8 bases identical to TRBD2. This CDR3 has 15 residues. The V gene's germline CDR1 is MGHRA and CDR2 YSYEKL. V dropped 3 bases and J dropped 3; count of bases not matched to a gene: 3. CDR3: CASSHKAGDTGELFF. The CDR3 DNA reads TGCGCCAGCAGCCATAAAGCGGGGGACACCGGGGAGCTGTTTTTT.

The V and J genes are TRBV29-1 and TRBJ2-7, with D unresolved. Trimming shortened V by 1 base and J by 5 bases, and 9 bases separated the two germline ends. Germline CDR1 SQVTM, CDR2 ANQGSEA. This CDR3 region has 12 residues. CDR3 residues: CSVEVGSHEQYV. The CDR3, as DNA: TGCAGCGTTGAAGTTGGGTCCCACGAGCAGTACGTC.

A single count supports this clone. The rearrangement joins TRBV5-1 to TRBJ2-1; 14 nucleotides line up with TRBD2. This CDR3 spans 15 amino acids. CDR1 SGHRS and CDR2 YFSETQ come from the germline V gene. After removal of 1 base from V and 8 bases from J, the junction contained 2 bases not matched to a gene. The CDR3 bases are TGCGCCAGCAGCTTGTGGGGACTAGCGGGGGATGAGCAGTTCTTC. Amino acid sequence: CASSLWGLAGDEQFF.